In this sample, the clone carrying this T cell receptor (beta chain) turned up a few times. Germline CDR1 MDHEN, CDR2 SYDVKM. There are 15 residues in the CDR3. V was clipped by 3 bases and J by 5 bases; unmatched bases: 6. TCR cDNA molecules each had a unique molecular identifier. Via MiXCR, TCRdb re-called the 5' RACE reads, giving one row per CDR3 protein. The repertoire includes roughly 120,000 distinct CDR3 sequences, approximately 11% of them detected once, and 20% to 30% sits in the top ten. This record belongs to a study of spatial heterogeneity in lung cancer. Across the whole study: Averaged across combinations, each unique TCR and UMI pairing appeared more than ten times in raw reads, which were uncorrected.

Time point given: blood at routine non-recurrence follow-up after resection. Whole RNA from tumor, nontumor lung or frozen PBMC was sequenced unsorted. The J gene is TRBJ2-1, the V gene TRBV28; 8 positions agree with TRBD2. This receptor was obtained from a female donor with early-stage non-small cell lung cancer. The sample here was PBMCs, taken at follow-up. For the CDR3, the DNA is TGTGCCAGCAGTTTCGGGCTAGCGGGTGACAATGAGCAGTTCTTC. Translated, it gives CASSFGLAGDNEQFF.